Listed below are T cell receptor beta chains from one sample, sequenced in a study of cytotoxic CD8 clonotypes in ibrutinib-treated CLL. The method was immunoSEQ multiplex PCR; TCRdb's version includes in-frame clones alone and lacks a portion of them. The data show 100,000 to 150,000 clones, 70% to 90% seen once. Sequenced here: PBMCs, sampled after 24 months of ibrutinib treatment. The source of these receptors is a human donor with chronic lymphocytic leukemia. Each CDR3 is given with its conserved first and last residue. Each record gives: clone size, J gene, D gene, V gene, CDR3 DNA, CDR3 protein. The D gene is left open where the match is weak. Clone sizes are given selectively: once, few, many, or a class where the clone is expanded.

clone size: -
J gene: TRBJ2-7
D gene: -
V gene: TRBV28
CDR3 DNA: TGTGCCAGCACAGAGAGCTACGAGCAGTACTTC
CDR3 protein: CASTESYEQYF

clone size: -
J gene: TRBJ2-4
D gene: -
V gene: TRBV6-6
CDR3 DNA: TGTGCCAGCAGCCTTTTGGGGTTAATGGTCAAAAACATTCAGTACTTC
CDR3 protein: CASSLLGLMVKNIQYF

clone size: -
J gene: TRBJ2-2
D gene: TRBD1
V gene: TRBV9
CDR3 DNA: TGTGCCAGCAGCGGCGGGCAGGGGGCCGGGGAGCTGTTTTTT
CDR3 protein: CASSGGQGAGELFF

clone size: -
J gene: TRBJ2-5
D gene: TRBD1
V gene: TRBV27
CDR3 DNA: TGTGCCAGCAGTTTATCGGACAGGGGGTCAGAGACCCAGTACTTC
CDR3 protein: CASSLSDRGSETQYF

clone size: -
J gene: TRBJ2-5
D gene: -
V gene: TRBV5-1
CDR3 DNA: TGCGCCAGCAGACTACAGGGTAGTGTTGAGACCCAGTACTTC
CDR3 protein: CASRLQGSVETQYF

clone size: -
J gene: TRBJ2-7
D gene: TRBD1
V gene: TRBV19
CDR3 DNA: TGTGCCAGTAGTACCGAGGGGGCCCACGAGCAGTACTTC
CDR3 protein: CASSTEGAHEQYF

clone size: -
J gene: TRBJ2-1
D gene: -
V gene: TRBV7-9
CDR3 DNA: TGTGCCAGCAGCTTGTTCCTGGGGGGAGACTCCTACAATGAGCAGTTCTTC
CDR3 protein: CASSLFLGGDSYNEQFF

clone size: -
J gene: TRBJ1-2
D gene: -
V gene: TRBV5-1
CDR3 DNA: TGCGCCAGCAGCTACACCCAGGGTAACTATGGCTACACCTTC
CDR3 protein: CASSYTQGNYGYTF

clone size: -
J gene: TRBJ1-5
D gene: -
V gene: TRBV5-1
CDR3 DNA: TGCGCCAGCAGCCTAATTGGCAATCAGCCCCAGCATTTT
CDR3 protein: CASSLIGNQPQHF

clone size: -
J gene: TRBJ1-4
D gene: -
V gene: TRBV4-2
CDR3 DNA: TGTGCCAGCAGCCCAGTCATTCGTCGAGGGTCGGGAAATGAAAAACTGTTTTTT
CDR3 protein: CASSPVIRRGSGNEKLFF

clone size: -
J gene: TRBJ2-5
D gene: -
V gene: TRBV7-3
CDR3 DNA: TGTGCCAGCAGCATCAACCACCAAGAGACCCAGTACTTC
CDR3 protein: CASSINHQETQYF

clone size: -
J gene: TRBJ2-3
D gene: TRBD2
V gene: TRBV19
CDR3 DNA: TGTGCCAGTAGTCCACGGACTAGCGTAAATACGCAGTATTTT
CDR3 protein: CASSPRTSVNTQYF

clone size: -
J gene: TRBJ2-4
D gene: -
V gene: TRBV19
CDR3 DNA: TGTGCCAGTAGTATGGGAGAGGAAAACATTCAGTACTTC
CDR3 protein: CASSMGEENIQYF

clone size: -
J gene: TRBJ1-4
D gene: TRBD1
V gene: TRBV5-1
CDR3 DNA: TGCGCCAGCAGCGGGACAGGGGGCTCGAATGAAAAACTGTTTTTT
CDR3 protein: CASSGTGGSNEKLFF

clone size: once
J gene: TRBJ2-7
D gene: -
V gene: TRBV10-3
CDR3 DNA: TGTGCCATTAGGGATTCCTACGAGCAGTACTTC
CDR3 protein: CAIRDSYEQYF

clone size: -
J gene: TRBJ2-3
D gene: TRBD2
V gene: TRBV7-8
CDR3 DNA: TGTGCCAGCAGTCCTAGCGGGGGCCTTCGAGATACGCAGTATTTT
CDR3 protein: CASSPSGGLRDTQYF

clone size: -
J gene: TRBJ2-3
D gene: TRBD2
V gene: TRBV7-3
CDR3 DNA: TGTGCCAGCAGCCCCGTTAGCGGGGGGGCCGGTACGCAGTATTTT
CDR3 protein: CASSPVSGGAGTQYF

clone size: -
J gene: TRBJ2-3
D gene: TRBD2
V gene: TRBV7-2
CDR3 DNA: TGTGCCAGCAGCTCCGCTCTAGCGGGAACAGATACGCAGTATTTT
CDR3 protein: CASSSALAGTDTQYF

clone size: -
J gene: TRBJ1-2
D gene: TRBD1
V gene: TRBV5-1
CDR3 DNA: TGCGCCAGCACCGAACAGGGGGTGGGCTACACCTTC
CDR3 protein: CASTEQGVGYTF

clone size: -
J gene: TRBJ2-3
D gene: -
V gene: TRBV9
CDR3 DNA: TGTGCCAGCACCCTCGGGGGGCAATTGGATACGCAGTATTTT
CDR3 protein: CASTLGGQLDTQYF

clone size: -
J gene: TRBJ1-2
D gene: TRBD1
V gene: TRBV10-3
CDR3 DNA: TGTGCCAGTCGGACAGGGGGCGCCGGGGACTATGGCTACACCTTC
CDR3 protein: CASRTGGAGDYGYTF

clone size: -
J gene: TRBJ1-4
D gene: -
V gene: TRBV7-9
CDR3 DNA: TGTGCCAGCAGCTTTTTTGGGCCAACTAATGAAAAACTGTTTTTT
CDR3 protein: CASSFFGPTNEKLFF

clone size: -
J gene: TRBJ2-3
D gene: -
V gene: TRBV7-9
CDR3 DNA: TGTGCCAGCAGTCAATCGGATACGCAGTATTTT
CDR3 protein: CASSQSDTQYF

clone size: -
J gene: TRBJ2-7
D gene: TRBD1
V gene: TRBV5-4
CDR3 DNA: TGTGCCAGCAGACCTGACAGGGTAAGCTCCTACGAGCAGTACTTC
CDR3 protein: CASRPDRVSSYEQYF

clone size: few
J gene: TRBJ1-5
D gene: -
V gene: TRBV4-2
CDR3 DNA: TGTGCCAGCAGCCAAGTTACCAGTTGGCCCCAGCATTTT
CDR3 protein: CASSQVTSWPQHF

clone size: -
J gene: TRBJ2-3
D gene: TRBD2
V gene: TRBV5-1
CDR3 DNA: TGCGCCAGCAGCTCCGGGAGGGCCACCACTGATACGCAGTATTTT
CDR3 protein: CASSSGRATTDTQYF

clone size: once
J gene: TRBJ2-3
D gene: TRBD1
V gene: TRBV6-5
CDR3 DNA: TGTGCCAGCAGTTACTCAGGGACAGCGACGGATACGCAGTATTTT
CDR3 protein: CASSYSGTATDTQYF

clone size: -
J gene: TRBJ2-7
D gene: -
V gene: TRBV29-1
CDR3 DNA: TGCAGCGTTGACGGGACTGGAAACTACGAGCAGTACTTC
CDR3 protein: CSVDGTGNYEQYF

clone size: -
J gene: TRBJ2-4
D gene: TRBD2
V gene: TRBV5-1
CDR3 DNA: TGCGCCAGCAGCCAAACCGGGACTAGCGGAAATGCGAAAAACATTCAGTACTTC
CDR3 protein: CASSQTGTSGNAKNIQYF

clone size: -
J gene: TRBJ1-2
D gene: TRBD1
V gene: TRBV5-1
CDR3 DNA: TGCGCCAGCAGCGCCGGGACAGGGGTCTATGGCTACACCTTC
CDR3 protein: CASSAGTGVYGYTF

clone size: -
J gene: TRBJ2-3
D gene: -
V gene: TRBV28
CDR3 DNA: TGTGCCAGCAGTTTTGGTGCACCAGATACGCAGTATTTT
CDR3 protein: CASSFGAPDTQYF

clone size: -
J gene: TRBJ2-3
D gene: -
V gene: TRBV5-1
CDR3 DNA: TGCGCCAGCAGCTTGGGAGCAGGGGCCACAGATACGCAGTATTTT
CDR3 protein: CASSLGAGATDTQYF

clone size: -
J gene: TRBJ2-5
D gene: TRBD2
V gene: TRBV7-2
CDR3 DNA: TGTGCCAGCAGCTCGAGCGGGGGGCACCAAGAGACCCAGTACTTC
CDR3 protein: CASSSSGGHQETQYF

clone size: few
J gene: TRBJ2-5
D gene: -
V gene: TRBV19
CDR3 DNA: TGTGCCAGTAGTATAGGGCGGACGGACCAAGAGACCCAGTACTTC
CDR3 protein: CASSIGRTDQETQYF

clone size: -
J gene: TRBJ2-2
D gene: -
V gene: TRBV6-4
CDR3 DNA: TGTGCCAGCAGTGAAGTTGGCACCGGGGAGCTGTTTTTT
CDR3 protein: CASSEVGTGELFF

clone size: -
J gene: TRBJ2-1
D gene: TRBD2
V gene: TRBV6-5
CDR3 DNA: TGTGCCAGCAGTCCGACTAGCGGGAGGGCAGGTGAGCAGTTCTTC
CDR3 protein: CASSPTSGRAGEQFF

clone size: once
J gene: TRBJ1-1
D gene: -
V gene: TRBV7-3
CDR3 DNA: TGTGCCAGCAGCTTATACAGGGCAAGGAACACTGAAGCTTTCTTT
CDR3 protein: CASSLYRARNTEAFF

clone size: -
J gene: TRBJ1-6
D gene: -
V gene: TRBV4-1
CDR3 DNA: TGCGCCAGCAGCCAGAGTCAAGTTGCATATAATTCACCCCTCCACTTT
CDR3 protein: CASSQSQVAYNSPLHF

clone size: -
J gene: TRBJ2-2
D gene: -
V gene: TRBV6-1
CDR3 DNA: TGTGCCAGCAGTGGGAGGGGAGGCGGCGGGGAGCTGTTTTTT
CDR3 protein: CASSGRGGGGELFF

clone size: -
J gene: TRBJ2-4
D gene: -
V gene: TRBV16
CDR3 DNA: TGTGCCAGCAGCCAATCGGTCGGGATAGCCAAAAACATTCAGTACTTC
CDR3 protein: CASSQSVGIAKNIQYF

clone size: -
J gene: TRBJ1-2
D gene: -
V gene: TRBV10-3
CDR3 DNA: TGTGCCATCAGTGAGTCGAGTAATGGCTACACCTTC
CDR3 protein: CAISESSNGYTF